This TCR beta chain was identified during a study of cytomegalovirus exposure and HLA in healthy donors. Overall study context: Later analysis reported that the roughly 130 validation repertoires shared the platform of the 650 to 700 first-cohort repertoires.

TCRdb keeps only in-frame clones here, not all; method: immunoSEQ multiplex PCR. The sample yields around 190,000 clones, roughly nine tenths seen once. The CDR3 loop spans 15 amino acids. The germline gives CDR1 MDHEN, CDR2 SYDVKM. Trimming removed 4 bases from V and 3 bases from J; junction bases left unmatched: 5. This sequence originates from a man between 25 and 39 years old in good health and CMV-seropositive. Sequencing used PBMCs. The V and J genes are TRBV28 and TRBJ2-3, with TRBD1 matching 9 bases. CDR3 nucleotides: TGTGCCAGCAGTTCGCGGACAGGGGAGACAGATACGCAGTATTTT. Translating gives CASSSRTGETDTQYF. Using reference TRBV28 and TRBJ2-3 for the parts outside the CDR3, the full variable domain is DVKVTQSSRYLVKRTGEKVFLECVQDMDHENMFWYRQDPGLGLRLIYFSYDVKMKEKGDIPEGYSVSREKKERFSLILESASTNQTSMYLCASSSRTGETDTQYFGPGTRLTVL.